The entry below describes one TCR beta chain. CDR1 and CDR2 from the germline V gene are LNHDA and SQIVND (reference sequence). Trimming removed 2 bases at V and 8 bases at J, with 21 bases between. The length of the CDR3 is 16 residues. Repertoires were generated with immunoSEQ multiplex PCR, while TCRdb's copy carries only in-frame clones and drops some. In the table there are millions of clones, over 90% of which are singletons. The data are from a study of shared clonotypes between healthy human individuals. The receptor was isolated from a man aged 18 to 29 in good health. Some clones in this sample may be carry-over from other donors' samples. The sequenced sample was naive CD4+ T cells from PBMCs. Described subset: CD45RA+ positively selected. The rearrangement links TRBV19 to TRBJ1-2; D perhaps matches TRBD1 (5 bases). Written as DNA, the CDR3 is TGTGCCAGTAGTATATCGGGACTATCCGCTCTAGGAGGCTACACCTTC. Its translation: CASSISGLSALGGYTF.